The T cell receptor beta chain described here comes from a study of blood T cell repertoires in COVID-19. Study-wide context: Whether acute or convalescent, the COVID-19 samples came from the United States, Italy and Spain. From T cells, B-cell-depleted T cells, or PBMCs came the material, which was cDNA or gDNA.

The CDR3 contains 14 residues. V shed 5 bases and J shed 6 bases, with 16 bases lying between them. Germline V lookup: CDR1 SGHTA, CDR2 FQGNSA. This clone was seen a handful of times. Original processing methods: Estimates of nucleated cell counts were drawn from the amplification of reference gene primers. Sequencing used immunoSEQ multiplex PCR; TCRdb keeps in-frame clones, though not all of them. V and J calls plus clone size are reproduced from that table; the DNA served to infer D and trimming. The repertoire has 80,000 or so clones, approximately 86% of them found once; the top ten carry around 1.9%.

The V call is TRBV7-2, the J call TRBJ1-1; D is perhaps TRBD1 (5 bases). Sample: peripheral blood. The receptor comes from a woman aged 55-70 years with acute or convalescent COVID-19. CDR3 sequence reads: CASSLNSGRAEAFF. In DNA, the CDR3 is TGTGCCAGCAGCCTTAATTCAGGGAGGGCTGAAGCTTTCTTT.